The 14 T cell receptor beta chains listed next were all sequenced from one sample in a study of T-cell memory formation after mild COVID-19. A single record per CDR3 protein comes from TCRdb applying MiXCR to the 5' RACE reads. The data show 300,000 to 350,000 distinct CDR3 sequences, with 13% to 15% seen just once and 21% held by the top ten. Specimen: PBMCs or a T cell subset sorted from them (not recorded which). All receptors come from a man aged 18 to 35 who had mild COVID-19 (a few samples of this study predate the infection). Cell type and time point are not known.

The chain joins TRBV5-1 to TRBJ2-6; D remains ambiguous. Germline V lookup: CDR1 SGHRS, CDR2 YFSETQ. Trimming pared 0 bases from V and 4 bases from J, leaving 11 bases between. The CDR3 covers 16 residues. The CDR3 is CASSLDLRRGANVLTF. The CDR3 coding sequence is TGCGCCAGCAGCTTGGATCTGCGACGCGGGGCCAACGTCCTGACTTTC. The variable domain in full, with the rest retrieved from reference TRBV5-1 and TRBJ2-6, is KAGVTQTPRYLIKTRGQQVTLSCSPISGHRSVSWYQQTPGQGLQFLFEYFSETQRNKGNFPGRFSGRQFSNSRSEMNVSTLELGDSALYLCASSLDLRRGANVLTFGAGSRLTVL.

The CDR3 loop is CASSGGGAQETQYF. For the CDR3, the DNA is TGTGCCAGTAGTGGCGGCGGAGCTCAAGAGACCCAGTACTTC. This chain links TRBV19 with TRBJ2-5; unclear D gene. This CDR3 spans 14 amino acids. Germline values: CDR1 LNHDA, CDR2 SQIVND (reference sequence). The V end lost 5 bases, the J end lost 2 bases, and 12 bases lay between the germline ends.

In this sample, this clonotype turned up a few times. The chain is built from TRBV4-2 and TRBJ2-3; 12 bases are shared with TRBD2. Trimming cost V 2 bases and J 4 bases; bases outside gene matches: 1. The CDR3 sequence is 15 residues long. CDR1 is LGHNA, CDR2 YNFKEQ, per germline. CDR3 in DNA: TGTGCCAGCAGCCAAACTAGCGGGGGGCCAGATACGCAGTATTTT. As protein: CASSQTSGGPDTQYF.

There are a few counts of this clonotype. The J gene is TRBJ2-5, the V gene TRBV9; TRBD1 might be the D (6 bases). CDR3 length: 15 amino acids. From germline, CDR1 is SGDLS and CDR2 YYNGEE. Trimming pared 0 bases from V and 1 base from J, leaving 10 bases between. The CDR3 DNA follows: TGTGCCAGCAGCGTAGGGGGGCGGATCCAAGAGACCCAGTACTTC. It codes for CASSVGGRIQETQYF. Full variable domain (remainder filled in from reference TRBV9 and TRBJ2-5): DSGVTQTPKHLITATGQRVTLRCSPRSGDLSVYWYQQSLDQGLQFLIQYYNGEERAKGNILERFSAQQFPDLHSELNLSSLELGDSALYFCASSVGGRIQETQYFGPGTRLLVL.

This clonotype was seen repeatedly, ten times or more. The rearrangement joins TRBV20-1 to TRBJ2-7; the D gene is possibly TRBD1 (5 bases). With 0 bases removed from V and 5 bases from J, the gap between germline ends came to 11 bases. Germline CDR1 reads DFQATT; CDR2 reads SNEGSKA (reference sequence). CDR3 length equals 13 residues. The CDR3 spells CSARDTRDNEQYF. DNA for the CDR3: TGCAGTGCTAGAGATACCAGGGATAACGAGCAGTACTTC.

This chain connects TRBV12-3 or TRBV12-4 to TRBJ2-1; 7 positions agree with TRBD2. V lost 6 bases, J lost 8 bases, and 10 bases stayed unmatched. This CDR3 is built from 14 residues. CDR3 bases: TGTGCCAGCAGCCCCTGCGGGAGTCGCGATGAGCAGTTCTTC. It specifies CASSPCGSRDEQFF.

This clonotype was detected a few times. V and J are TRBV6-2 or TRBV6-3 and TRBJ2-7; no firm D call. V lost 9 bases to trimming and J lost 4 bases, with 13 bases between them. The CDR3 extends over 12 amino acids. Germline lookup yields CDR1 MNHEY and CDR2 SVGEGT. The CDR3: CASWNNRYEQYF. CDR3 coding DNA: TGTGCCAGTTGGAACAACCGTTACGAGCAGTACTTC.

In this sample, this clonotype turned up once. With a much larger clone just one base away, this may be a read error. The chain uses TRBV12-3 or TRBV12-4 and TRBJ2-3; no clear D. The V gene lost 6 bases and the J gene lost 4 bases, with 14 bases spanning the gap. The CDR3 extends over 14 amino acids. The CDR3 DNA reads as TGTGCCAGCAGGCATTATTTCAGCGCAGATACGCAGTATTTT. This sequence encodes CASRHYFSADTQYF.

This clonotype has a count of ten or more. At one end, the junction sequence differs from germline, possibly due to a read error. This chain uses TRBV4-2 with TRBJ2-1, with D possibly TRBD2 on 5 matching bases. The length of the CDR3 is 12 residues. Germline CDR1 LGHNA, CDR2 YNFKEQ. In DNA form, the CDR3 reads TGCGCCAGCAGCCAAGCCGGGGATGAGCAGTTCTTC. It specifies CASSQAGDEQFF.

This clonotype has more than one count but fewer than ten. This chain uses TRBV20-1 with TRBJ1-2, with TRBD1 matching over 7 bases. The germline gives CDR1 DFQATT, CDR2 SNEGSKA (reference sequence). CDR3 size: 11 residues. Trimming took 8 bases from V and 6 from J; bases not matched to a gene: 6. The CDR3 DNA follows: TGCAGTCCCCGGACAGGTCATGGCTACACCTTC. Its translation is CSPRTGHGYTF.

The chain employs TRBV5-6 and TRBJ2-3; D possibly uses TRBD1 or TRBD2 (6 bases each). Germline V lookup: CDR1 SGHDT, CDR2 YYEEEE. The CDR3 is 14 residues long. Trimming took off 5 bases at V and 5 bases at J, with 15 bases between the two ends. In DNA form, the CDR3 reads TGTGCCAGCAGTCATTGGAGGGGGGAAGATACGCAGTATTTT. Translating it yields CASSHWRGEDTQYF. The full variable domain, with the rest looked up from reference TRBV5-6 and TRBJ2-3, is DAGVTQSPTHLIKTRGQQVTLRCSPKSGHDTVSWYQQALGQGPQFIFQYYEEEERQRGNFPDRFSGHQFPNYSSELNVNALLLGDSALYLCASSHWRGEDTQYFGPGTRLTVL.

This clonotype occurred a few times. This rearrangement joins TRBV6-5 to TRBJ2-5; D is possibly TRBD2 (5 bases). The V and J ends lost 2 bases and 2 bases respectively, with 9 bases between them. Germline lookup yields CDR1 MNHEY and CDR2 SVGAGI. This CDR3 has 14 residues. This CDR3 reads CASSYVGGQETQYF. The CDR3 DNA reads as TGTGCCAGCAGTTACGTAGGAGGTCAAGAGACCCAGTACTTC.

This clonotype has more than one count but fewer than ten. The chain carries TRBV10-3 and TRBJ2-3, with 8 bases identical to TRBD2. Germline V CDR1 and CDR2: ENHRY, SYGVKD. The CDR3 runs to 14 residues. Trimming took 2 bases from V and 7 from J; bases not matched to a gene: 5. In nucleotides, the CDR3 is TGTGCCATCAGTGAGGAGCGGGGGAGCTATACGCAGTATTTT. It codes for CAISEERGSYTQYF.

The J gene is TRBJ2-3, the V gene TRBV4-1; D not certain. The V gene lost 1 base and the J gene lost 0 bases, with 14 bases spanning the gap. This CDR3 is built from 17 residues. CDR1 and CDR2 (germline): MGHRA, YSYEKL. CDR3 sequence reads: CASSQARNSPSTDTQYF. CDR3 DNA: TGCGCCAGCAGCCAAGCAAGGAACAGTCCAAGCACAGATACGCAGTATTTT.